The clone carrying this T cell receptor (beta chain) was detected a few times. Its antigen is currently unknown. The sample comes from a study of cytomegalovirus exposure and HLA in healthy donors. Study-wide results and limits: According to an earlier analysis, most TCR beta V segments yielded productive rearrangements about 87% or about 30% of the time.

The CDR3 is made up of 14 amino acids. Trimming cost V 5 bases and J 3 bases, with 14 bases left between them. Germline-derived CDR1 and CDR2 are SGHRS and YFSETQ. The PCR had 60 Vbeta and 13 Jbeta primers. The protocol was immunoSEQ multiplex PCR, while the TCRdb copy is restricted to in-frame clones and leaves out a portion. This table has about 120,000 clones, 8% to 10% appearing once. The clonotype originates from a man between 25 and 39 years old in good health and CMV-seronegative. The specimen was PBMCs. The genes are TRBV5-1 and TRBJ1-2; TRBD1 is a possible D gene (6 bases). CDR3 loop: CASRRDTQDYGYTF. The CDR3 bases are TGCGCCAGCAGAAGGGACACGCAGGACTATGGCTACACCTTC.